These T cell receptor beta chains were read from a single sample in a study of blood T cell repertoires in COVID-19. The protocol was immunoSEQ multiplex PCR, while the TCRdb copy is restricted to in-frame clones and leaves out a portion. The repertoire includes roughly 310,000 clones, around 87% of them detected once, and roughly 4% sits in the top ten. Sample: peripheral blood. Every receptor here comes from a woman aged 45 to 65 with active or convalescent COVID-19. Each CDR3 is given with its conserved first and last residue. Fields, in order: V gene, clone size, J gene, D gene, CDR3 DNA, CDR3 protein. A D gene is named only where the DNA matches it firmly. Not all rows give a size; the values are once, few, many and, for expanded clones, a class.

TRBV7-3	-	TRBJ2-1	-	TGTGCCAGCAGCTTATCGCGGGAATCCTACAATGAGCAGTTCTTC	CASSLSRESYNEQFF
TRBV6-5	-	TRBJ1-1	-	TGTGCCAGCAGTTACTCGCTGGGAGCTGAAGCTTTCTTT	CASSYSLGAEAFF
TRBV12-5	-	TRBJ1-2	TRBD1	TGTGCTAGTGGTTTGGCCCCGACAGGGTTTGGCGGCTACACCTTC	CASGLAPTGFGGYTF
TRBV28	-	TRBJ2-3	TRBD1	TGTGCCAGCAGTTCCCGACAGGGCTGGGATACGCAGTATTTT	CASSSRQGWDTQYF
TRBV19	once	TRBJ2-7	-	TGTGCCAGTAGTATCCTCCGGGACACCAAATCCTACGAGCAGTACTTC	CASSILRDTKSYEQYF
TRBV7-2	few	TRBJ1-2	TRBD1	TGTGCCAGCAGCCCACGGGCAAAGACAGGGCCTGGCTACACCTTC	CASSPRAKTGPGYTF
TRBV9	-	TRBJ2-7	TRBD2	TGTGCCAGCAGCGTTAGCGGGGGGGTCTCCTACGAGCAGTACTTC	CASSVSGGVSYEQYF
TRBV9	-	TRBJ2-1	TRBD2	TGTGCCAGCAGCTTACTAGCGACCCTCAAGGGTGAGCAGTTCTTC	CASSLLATLKGEQFF
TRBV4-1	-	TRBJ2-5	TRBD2	TGCGCCAGCAGCCAACCGCTAGCGGGGCAAGAGACCCAGTACTTC	CASSQPLAGQETQYF
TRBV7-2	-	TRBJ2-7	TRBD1	TGTGCCAGCAGCTCCTGGACAGGGGGCCACGAGCAGTACTTC	CASSSWTGGHEQYF
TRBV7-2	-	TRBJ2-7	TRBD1	TGTGCCAGCAGCCTAAGGACAGGGAACTCCTACGAGCAGTACTTC	CASSLRTGNSYEQYF
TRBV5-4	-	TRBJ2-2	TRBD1	TGTGCCAGCAGGTACACCGGGACAGCCACCGGGGAGCTGTTTTTT	CASRYTGTATGELFF
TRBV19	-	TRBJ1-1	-	TGTGCCAGTAGTCGGTTCGGACTAGCTATTACTATGAACACTGAAGCTTTCTTT	CASSRFGLAITMNTEAFF
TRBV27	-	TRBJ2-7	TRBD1	TGTGCCAGCAGTTCGGGACAGGCGATCTACGAGCAGTACTTC	CASSSGQAIYEQYF
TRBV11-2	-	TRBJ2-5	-	TGTGCCAGCAGCCTGGGGGCGGGTCGCCAAGAGACCCAGTACTTC	CASSLGAGRQETQYF
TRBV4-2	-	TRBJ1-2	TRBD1	TGTGCCAGCAGCCCGCAACAGGGGGCCCCGTCGTTTGGCTACACCTTC	CASSPQQGAPSFGYTF
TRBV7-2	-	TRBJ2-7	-	TGTGCCAGCAGCTTAGGACTAGTCCCATCCTACTACGAGCAGTACTTC	CASSLGLVPSYYEQYF
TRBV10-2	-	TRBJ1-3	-	TGCGCCAGCAGTGAGTGGGGGGCTGGAAACACCATATATTTT	CASSEWGAGNTIYF
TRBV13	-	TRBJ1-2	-	TGTGCCAGCAGAAGCGAGCGGGAGGACTATGGCTACACCTTC	CASRSEREDYGYTF
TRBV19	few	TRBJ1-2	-	TGTGCCAGTAGTATAGGGAAACAGGATGGCTACACCTTC	CASSIGKQDGYTF
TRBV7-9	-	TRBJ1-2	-	TGTGCCAGCAGCTTAAACTCGTATGGCTACACCTTC	CASSLNSYGYTF
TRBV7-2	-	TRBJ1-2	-	TGTGCCAGCAGCGAGGGACTGTCAGATGGCTACACCTTC	CASSEGLSDGYTF
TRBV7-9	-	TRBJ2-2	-	TGTGCCAGCATACAGGACACTGGGGAGCTGTTTTTT	CASIQDTGELFF
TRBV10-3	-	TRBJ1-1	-	TGTGCCATCGGTAGGGGCCCGAACACTGAAGCTTTCTTT	CAIGRGPNTEAFF
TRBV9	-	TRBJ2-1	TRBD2	TGTGCCAGCAGCGTGGGGACTAGCGGGAGCAATGAGCAGTTCTTC	CASSVGTSGSNEQFF
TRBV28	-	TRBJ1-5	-	TGTGCCAGCAGCCAGCTGAGGATGGGGGACTATAGCAATCAGCCCCAGCATTTT	CASSQLRMGDYSNQPQHF
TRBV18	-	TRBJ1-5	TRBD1	TGTGCCAGCTCACCTGAGACAGGGTTAAGTCAGCCCCAGCATTTT	CASSPETGLSQPQHF
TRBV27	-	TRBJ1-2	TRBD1	TGTGCCAGCAGTTTATACGGGACAGGGGAGGGCTATGGCTACACCTTC	CASSLYGTGEGYGYTF
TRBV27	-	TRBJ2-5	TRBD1	TGTGCCAGCAGCATTACAGGGGGGTACCAAGAGACCCAGTACTTC	CASSITGGYQETQYF
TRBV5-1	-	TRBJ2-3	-	TGCGCCAGCAGCTTGGTGGCCGCTAGCACAGATACGCAGTATTTT	CASSLVAASTDTQYF
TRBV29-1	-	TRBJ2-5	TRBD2	TGCAGCGTGCCAGGACTAGAACAAGAGACCCAGTACTTC	CSVPGLEQETQYF
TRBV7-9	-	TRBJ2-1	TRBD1	TGTGCCAGCAGCTTAGCCAGACAGGGGGCCCTCGATGAGCAGTTCTTC	CASSLARQGALDEQFF
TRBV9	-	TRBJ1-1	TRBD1	TGTGCCAGCAGCCCGAAGAGACAGGGGGCTATCGGTACTGAAGCTTTCTTT	CASSPKRQGAIGTEAFF